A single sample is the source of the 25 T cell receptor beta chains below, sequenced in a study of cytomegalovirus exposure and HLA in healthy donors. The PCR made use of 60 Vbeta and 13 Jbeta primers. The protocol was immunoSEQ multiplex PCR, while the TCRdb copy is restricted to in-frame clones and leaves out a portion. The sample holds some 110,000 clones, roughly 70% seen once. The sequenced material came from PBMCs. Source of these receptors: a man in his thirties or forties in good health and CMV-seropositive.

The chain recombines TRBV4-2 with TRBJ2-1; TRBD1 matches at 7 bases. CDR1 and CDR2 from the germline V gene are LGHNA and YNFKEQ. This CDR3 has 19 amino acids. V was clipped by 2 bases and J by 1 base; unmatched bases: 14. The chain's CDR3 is CASSQPTGAPSGSYNEQFF. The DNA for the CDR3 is TGTGCCAGCAGCCAACCTACAGGGGCTCCTTCAGGATCCTACAATGAGCAGTTCTTC.

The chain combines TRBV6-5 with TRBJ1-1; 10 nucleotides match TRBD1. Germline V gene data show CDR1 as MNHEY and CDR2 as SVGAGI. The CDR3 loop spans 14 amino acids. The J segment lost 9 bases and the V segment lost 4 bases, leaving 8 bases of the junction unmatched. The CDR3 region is CASSSGQGVGKAFF. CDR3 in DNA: TGTGCCAGCAGTTCCGGACAGGGGGTAGGAAAAGCTTTCTTT.

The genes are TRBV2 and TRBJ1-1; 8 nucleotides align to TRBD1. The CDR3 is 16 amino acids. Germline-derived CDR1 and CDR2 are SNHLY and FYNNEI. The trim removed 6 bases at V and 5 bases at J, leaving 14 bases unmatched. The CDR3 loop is CASSLRAGGAGTEAFF. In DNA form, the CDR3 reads TGTGCCAGCAGCCTACGGGCAGGGGGCGCGGGGACTGAAGCTTTCTTT.

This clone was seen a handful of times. The CDR3 spells CASSQPSNRGQEGGYTF. The CDR3 DNA reads TGCGCCAGCAGCCAACCAAGCAATAGAGGACAGGAGGGAGGCTACACCTTC. The J gene is TRBJ1-2, the V gene TRBV4-1; 7 nucleotides align to TRBD1. Germline assignment: CDR1 MGHRA and CDR2 YSYEKL. V shed 2 bases and J 8 bases; nucleotides not matched to a gene: 17. The CDR3 covers 17 residues.

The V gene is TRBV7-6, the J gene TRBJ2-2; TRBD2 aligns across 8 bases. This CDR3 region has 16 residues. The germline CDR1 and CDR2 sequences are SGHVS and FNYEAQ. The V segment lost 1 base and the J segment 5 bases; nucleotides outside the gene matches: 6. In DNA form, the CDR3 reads TGTGCCAGCAGCTTAGGGCGGGGGGAACAAACCGGGGAGCTGTTTTTT. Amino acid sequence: CASSLGRGEQTGELFF.

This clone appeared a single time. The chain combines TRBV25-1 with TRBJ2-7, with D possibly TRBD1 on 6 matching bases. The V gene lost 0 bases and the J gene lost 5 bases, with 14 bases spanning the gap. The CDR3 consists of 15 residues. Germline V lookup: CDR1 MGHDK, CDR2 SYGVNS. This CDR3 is CASSEYRQGFDEQYV. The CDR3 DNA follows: TGTGCCAGCAGTGAATATCGGCAGGGGTTCGACGAGCAGTACGTC.

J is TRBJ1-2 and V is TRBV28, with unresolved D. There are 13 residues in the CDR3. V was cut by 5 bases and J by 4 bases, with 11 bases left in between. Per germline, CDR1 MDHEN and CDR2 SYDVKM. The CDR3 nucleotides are TGTGCCAGCAGTCCTGATGAGGTCTATGGCTACACCTTC. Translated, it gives CASSPDEVYGYTF.

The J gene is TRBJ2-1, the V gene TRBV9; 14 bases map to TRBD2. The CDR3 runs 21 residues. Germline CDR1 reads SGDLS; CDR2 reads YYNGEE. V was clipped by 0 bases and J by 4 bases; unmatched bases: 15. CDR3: CASSVGPGTSGSPYSYNEQFF. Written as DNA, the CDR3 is TGTGCCAGCAGCGTAGGGCCGGGGACTAGCGGGAGTCCTTACTCTTACAATGAGCAGTTCTTC.

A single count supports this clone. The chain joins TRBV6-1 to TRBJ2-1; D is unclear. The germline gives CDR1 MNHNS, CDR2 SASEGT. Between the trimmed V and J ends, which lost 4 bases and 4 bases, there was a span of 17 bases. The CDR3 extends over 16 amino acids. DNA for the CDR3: TGTGCCAGCAGTGCTTATAGTATGCCTCCTTACAATGAGCAGTTCTTC. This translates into CASSAYSMPPYNEQFF.

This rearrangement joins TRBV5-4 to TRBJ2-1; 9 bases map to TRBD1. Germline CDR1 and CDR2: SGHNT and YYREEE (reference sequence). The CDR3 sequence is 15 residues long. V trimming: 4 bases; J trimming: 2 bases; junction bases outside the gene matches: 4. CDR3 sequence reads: CASSMTGGTYNEQFF. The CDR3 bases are TGTGCCAGCAGCATGACAGGGGGAACCTACAATGAGCAGTTCTTC.

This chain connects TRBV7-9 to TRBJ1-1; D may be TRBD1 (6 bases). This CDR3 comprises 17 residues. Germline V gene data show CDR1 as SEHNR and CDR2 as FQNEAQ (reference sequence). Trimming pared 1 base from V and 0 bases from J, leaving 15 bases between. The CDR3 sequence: CASSLDPPTGMNTEAFF. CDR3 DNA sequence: TGTGCCAGCAGCTTAGACCCCCCTACAGGGATGAACACTGAAGCTTTCTTT.

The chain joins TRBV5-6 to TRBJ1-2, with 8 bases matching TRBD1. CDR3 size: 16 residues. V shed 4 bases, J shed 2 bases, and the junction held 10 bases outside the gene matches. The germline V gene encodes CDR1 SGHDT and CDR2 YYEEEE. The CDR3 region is CASSPRTGTKNYGYTF. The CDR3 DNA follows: TGTGCCAGCAGCCCTAGGACAGGGACGAAAAACTATGGCTACACCTTC.

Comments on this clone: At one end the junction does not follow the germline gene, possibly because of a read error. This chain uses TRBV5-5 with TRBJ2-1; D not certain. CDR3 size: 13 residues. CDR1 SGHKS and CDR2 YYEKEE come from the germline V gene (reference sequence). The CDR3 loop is CASSLAVELRSVF. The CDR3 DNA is TGTGCCAGCAGCTTGGCCGTTGAACTAAGGTCAGTCTTC.

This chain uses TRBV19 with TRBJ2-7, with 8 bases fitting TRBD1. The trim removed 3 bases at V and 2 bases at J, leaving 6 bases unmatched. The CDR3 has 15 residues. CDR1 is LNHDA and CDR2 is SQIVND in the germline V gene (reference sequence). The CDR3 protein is CASSIGTGSTYEQYF. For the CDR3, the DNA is TGTGCCAGTAGTATTGGGACAGGAAGCACCTACGAGCAGTACTTC.

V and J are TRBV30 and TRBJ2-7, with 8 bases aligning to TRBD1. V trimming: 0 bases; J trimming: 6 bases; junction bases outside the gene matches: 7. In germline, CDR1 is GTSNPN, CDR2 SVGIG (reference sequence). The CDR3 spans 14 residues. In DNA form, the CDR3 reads TGTGCCTGGAGTGTACGGCAGGGGGCTAGCGAGCAGTACTTC. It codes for CAWSVRQGASEQYF. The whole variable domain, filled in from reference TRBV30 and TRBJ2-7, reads SQTIHQWPATLVQPVGSPLSLECTVEGTSNPNLYWYRQAAGRGLQLLFYSVGIGQISSEVPQNLSASRPQDRQFILSSKKLLLSDSGFYLCAWSVRQGASEQYFGPGTRLTVT.

The chain's CDR3 is CASSFDRALDTQYF. The DNA for the CDR3 is TGTGCCAGCAGCTTCGACAGGGCCCTAGATACGCAGTATTTT. V gene TRBV5-6 combines with J gene TRBJ2-3, with TRBD1 matching over 7 bases. The CDR3 is 14 amino acids. V dropped 2 bases and J dropped 5; count of bases not matched to a gene: 5. CDR1 and CDR2 from the germline V gene are SGHDT and YYEEEE.

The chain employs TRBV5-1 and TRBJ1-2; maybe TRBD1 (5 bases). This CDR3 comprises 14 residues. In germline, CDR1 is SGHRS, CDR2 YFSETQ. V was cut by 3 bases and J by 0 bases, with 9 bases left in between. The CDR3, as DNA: TGCGCCAGCAGCTCGGGGGGGTCTAACTATGGCTACACCTTC. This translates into CASSSGGSNYGYTF.

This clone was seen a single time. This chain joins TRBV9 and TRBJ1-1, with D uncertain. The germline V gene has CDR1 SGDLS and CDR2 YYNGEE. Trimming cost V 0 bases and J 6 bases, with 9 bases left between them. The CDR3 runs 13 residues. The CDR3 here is CASSVEQVAEAFF. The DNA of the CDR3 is TGTGCCAGCAGCGTAGAACAAGTTGCTGAAGCTTTCTTT. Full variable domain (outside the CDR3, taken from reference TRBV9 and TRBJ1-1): DSGVTQTPKHLITATGQRVTLRCSPRSGDLSVYWYQQSLDQGLQFLIQYYNGEERAKGNILERFSAQQFPDLHSELNLSSLELGDSALYFCASSVEQVAEAFFGQGTRLTVV.

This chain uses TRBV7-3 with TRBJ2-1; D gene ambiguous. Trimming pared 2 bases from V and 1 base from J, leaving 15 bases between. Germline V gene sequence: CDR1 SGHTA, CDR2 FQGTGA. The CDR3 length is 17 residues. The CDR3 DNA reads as TGTGCCAGCAGCTTAGGTAGAAGCTTCTGGTCCTACAATGAGCAGTTCTTC. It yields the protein CASSLGRSFWSYNEQFF.

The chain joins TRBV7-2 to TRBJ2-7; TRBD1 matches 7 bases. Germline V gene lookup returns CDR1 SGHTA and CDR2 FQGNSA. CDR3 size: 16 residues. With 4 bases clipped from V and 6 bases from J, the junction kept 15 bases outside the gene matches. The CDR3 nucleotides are TGTGCCAGCAGCTCGGGGCAAGGGACAGCCCTAAGCGAGCAGTACGTC. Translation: CASSSGQGTALSEQYV.

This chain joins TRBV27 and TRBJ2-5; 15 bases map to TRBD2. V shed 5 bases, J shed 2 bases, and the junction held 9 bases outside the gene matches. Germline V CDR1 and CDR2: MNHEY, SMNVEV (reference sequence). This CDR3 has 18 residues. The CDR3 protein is CASSMGTSGRWGQETQYF. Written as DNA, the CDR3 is TGTGCCAGCAGTATGGGGACTAGCGGGAGGTGGGGTCAAGAGACCCAGTACTTC.

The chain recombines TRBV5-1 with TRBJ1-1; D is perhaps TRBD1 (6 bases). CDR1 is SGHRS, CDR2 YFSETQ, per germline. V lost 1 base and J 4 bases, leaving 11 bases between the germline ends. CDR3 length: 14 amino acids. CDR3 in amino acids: CASSLTGTGTEAFF. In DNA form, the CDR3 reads TGCGCCAGCAGCTTGACAGGGACGGGCACTGAAGCTTTCTTT. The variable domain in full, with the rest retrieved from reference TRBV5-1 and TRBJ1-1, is KAGVTQTPRYLIKTRGQQVTLSCSPISGHRSVSWYQQTPGQGLQFLFEYFSETQRNKGNFPGRFSGRQFSNSRSEMNVSTLELGDSALYLCASSLTGTGTEAFFGQGTRLTVV.

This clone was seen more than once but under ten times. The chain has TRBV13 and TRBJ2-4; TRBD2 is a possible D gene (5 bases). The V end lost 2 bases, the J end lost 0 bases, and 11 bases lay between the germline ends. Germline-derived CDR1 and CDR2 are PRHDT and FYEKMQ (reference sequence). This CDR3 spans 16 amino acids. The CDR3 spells CASSLTRAEAKNIQYF. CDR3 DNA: TGTGCCAGCAGCTTAACTAGGGCGGAAGCCAAAAACATTCAGTACTTC.

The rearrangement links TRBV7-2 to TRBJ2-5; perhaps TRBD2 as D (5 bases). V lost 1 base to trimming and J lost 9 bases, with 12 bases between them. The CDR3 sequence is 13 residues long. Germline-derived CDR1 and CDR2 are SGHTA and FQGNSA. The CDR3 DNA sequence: TGTGCCAGCAGCTTAGTGGAGGATATACCCCAGTACTTC. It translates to CASSLVEDIPQYF.

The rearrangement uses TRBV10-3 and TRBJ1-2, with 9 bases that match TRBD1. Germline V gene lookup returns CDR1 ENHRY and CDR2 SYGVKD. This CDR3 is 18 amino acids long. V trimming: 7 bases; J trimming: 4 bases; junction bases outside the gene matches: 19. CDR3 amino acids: CAITPGTGLTRGSYGYTF. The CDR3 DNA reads TGTGCCATCACCCCCGGGACAGGGCTGACTAGAGGCTCCTATGGCTACACCTTC.